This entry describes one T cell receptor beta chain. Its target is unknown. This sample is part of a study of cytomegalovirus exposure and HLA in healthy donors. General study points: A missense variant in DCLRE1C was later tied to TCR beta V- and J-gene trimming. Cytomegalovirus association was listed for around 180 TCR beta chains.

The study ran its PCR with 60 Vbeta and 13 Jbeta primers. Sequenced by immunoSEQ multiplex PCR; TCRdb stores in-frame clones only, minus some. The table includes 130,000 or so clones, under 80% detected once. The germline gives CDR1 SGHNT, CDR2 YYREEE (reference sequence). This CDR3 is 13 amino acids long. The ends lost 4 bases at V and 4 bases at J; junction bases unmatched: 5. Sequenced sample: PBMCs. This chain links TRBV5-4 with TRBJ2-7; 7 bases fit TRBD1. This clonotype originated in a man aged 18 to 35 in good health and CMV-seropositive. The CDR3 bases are TGTGCCAGCAGCCCAAACAGGGGATACGAGCAGTACTTC. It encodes CASSPNRGYEQYF.